This TCR beta chain was documented in a study of T cell therapy after organ transplantation (dated by TCRdb to between 2019 and 2020). Regarding the study in general: Therapy products were autologous CMV-specific T cells expanded in vitro for 2 to 3 weeks with a peptide pool of 30 HLA class I and II CMV epitopes. Patients were given up to 6 doses of T cells at 2-week intervals and were followed for less than 30 weeks after finishing therapy. Of the approximately 10 patients, eight were classified as clinical responders and two as nonresponders. Patients received a median of 1.92 x 10^8 CMV-specific T cells across 2 to 6 intravenous infusions. This study was a follow-up analysis of the TRBV repertoire from an open-label phase I trial that tested autologous CMV-specific adoptive T cell therapy in people who had received solid-organ transplants. Pretherapy peripheral blood samples were collected before commencement of T cell therapy. Only about 85% of the 10 patients had long-term post-therapy samples available. What the research found in general, with its limitations: Before therapy, nonresponders had marked clonal expansions, and their repertoires changed minimally after therapy. Both transferred clonotypes and endogenous clonotypes not detected in the therapy products appeared to be included in post-therapy reconstitution. Fold change in CD8 clonality after therapy was inversely correlated with pretherapy clonality, suggesting that less biased repertoires were more receptive to remodeling. Assessment of confounders such as concurrent antirejection and antiviral medications was prevented by the small cohort. Reduced sample coverage from poor CD8+ T cell yield may be reflected in the few expansions detected in nonresponders.

Comments on this clone: It has no known antigen specificity. Base qualities are missing; no much larger clone stands one base away.

Using the immunoSEQ two-step, bias-controlled multiplex PCR assay, TRB CDR3 regions were amplified from genomic DNA. An Illumina NextSeq 500 was used to sequence the CDR3 libraries. In the original analysis: The immunoSEQ Analyzer platform was used for the initial alignment and bioinformatics, which included bias normalization against synthetic CDR3 analogs. Annotation of V, D and J genes was based on the definitions in the IMGT database. Additional TRBV analyses were carried out with default settings in VDJtools version 1.1.10 and the R package tcR version 2.2.1.11. GLIPH analysis was performed with version 1.0 using default settings. To test for significant clonotype frequency changes in CDR3 sequences with at least 5 reads, a 2-sided binomial test with Benjamini-Hochberg correction (alpha = 0.01) was used. As stored in TCRdb, this immuneACCESS dataset retains in-frame rearrangements with V and J assigned. A fraction of the clones does not appear; measured against another copy, unresolved V genes explain less than half of the discrepancy, and the remainder lacks a known reason. That table furnishes V, J and clone size, whereas the DNA furnished D and trimming. The sample includes tens of thousands of clones, with approximately 94% observed a single time. The leading ten clones occupy approximately 3.4% of the sample.

What this sample's time point label stands for: before start of T cell therapy. The patients had received solid-organ transplants and had cytomegalovirus that was drug-resistant/recurrent. Some ten people from the trial were chosen for repertoire analysis because post-therapy peripheral blood mononuclear cells were available from them. A BD FACSAria III was used to sort viable CD3+CD8+CD4- lymphocytes from PBMCs. Genomic DNA was extracted from sorted cells with the Qiagen DNeasy Kit. Unmatched junction bases come to 6, with V trimmed by 6 bases and J by 2 bases. The germline V gene encodes CDR1 MNHEY and CDR2 SVGAGI. From its cysteine to its phenylalanine, the CDR3 spans 15 amino acids. The entry retains the CDR3 DNA only, 45 bases that are in frame from base 1.

The chain couples TRBV6-5 to TRBJ1-3, and 8 junctional nucleotides match TRBD1. This receptor was taken from a human patient who had received a solid organ transplant and had CMV disease. Sequencing used CD8+ T cells from blood, obtained before autologous CMV-specific T cell therapy. The nucleotide sequence is TGTGCCAGCAGAACCACAGGGGGGACTGGAAACACCATATATTTT. This translates into CASRTTGGTGNTIYF.